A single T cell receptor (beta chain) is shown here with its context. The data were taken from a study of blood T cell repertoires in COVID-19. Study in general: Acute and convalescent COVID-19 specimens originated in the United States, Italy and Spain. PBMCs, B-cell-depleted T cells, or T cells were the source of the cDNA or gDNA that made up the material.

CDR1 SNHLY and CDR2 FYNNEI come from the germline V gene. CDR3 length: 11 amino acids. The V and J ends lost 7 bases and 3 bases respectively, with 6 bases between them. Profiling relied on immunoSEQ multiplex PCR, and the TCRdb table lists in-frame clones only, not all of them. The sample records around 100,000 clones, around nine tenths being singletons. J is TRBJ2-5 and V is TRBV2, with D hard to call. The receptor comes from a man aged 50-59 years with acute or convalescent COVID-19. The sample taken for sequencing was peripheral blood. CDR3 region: CASTPKETQYF. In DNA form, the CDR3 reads TGTGCCAGCACCCCTAAAGAGACCCAGTACTTC.